This T cell receptor beta chain emerged from a study of cytomegalovirus exposure and HLA in healthy donors (dated by TCRdb to the late 2010s). About the full investigation: According to an earlier analysis of 587 of the donors, 150 million to 200 million T cells yielded 100 million or so unique TCR beta sequences and about 300 Gb of sequence data. An early release that covered roughly 600 HLA-typed donors contained approximately 300 gigabases of sequencing data and about 93 million unique TCR sequences. Of the roughly 410 genotyped donors, 75% to 85% were placed in the genetic ancestry cluster associated with self-reported Caucasian donors. The study aimed to test whether signatures of past pathogen exposure could be identified by cataloging public T cell receptors. The T cell repertoires of several hundred subjects were profiled by immunosequencing and related to cytomegalovirus serostatus. Along with the approximately 700-subject first cohort, a separate validation cohort of over a hundred different subjects was used. To predict cytomegalovirus infection status, the study combined high-throughput TCR immunosequencing, statistical association of individual TCRs with disease status, and machine learning. In a later analysis, previously published TCR beta repertoires from some 640 donors were re-analyzed and high-resolution HLA genotyping was added so that TCR occurrence patterns could be studied. Rather than drawing on any new phenotypic data, the later analysis identified candidate immune exposures from TCR beta sequences and the way those sequences occurred across donors. In an earlier analysis of about 590 of the donors, high-throughput TCR beta sequencing was used to judge whether each TCR beta V gene segment behaved as functional or pseudogenic. Donor age, sex, ethnicity and CMV serostatus were collected together with the repertoire data. Genome-wide SNP genotypes for about three fifths of the roughly 670 donors were used in a later genetic analysis, which treated that subset as a discovery cohort. All discovery cohort repertoires had been generated using a single sequencing platform. HLA typing included class I and class II loci at four-digit resolution. Typing coverage differed by locus: A, B, C, DRB1 and DQB1 were typed in roughly 620-640 donors, DQA1 in 522, DPA1 in 600 to 610, and DPB1 in 472. A handful of DR-DQ haplotypes were handled as single units for association and clustering because linkage in the cohort was strong. Across around 400 genotyped donors of the cohort, an average of roughly 200,000 unique TCR beta nucleotide sequences per donor were sequenced, and 15% to 20% of those sequences were non-productive.

V ends up 1 base short and J 10 bases short, with an unmatched junction base count of 5. Via the germline V gene, CDR1 is SGHTA and CDR2 FQGNSA. The CDR3, cysteine through phenylalanine, is 16 amino acids long. Of the read, only the CDR3 DNA is kept; its 48 bases are in frame from base 1. In total, 500 to 700 healthy bone marrow donors made up the cohort. At the time of sampling, all cohort members were nominally healthy, though unrecorded immune exposures were likely present. The donor was CMV seronegative and was included in the group of under 450 seronegative cohort members. A peripheral blood sample was collected from each donor, and TCR beta sequencing was performed on peripheral blood mononuclear cells. The Qiagen DNeasy Blood Extraction Kit was used to extract genomic DNA from the blood cell samples. Overall results and qualifications from the work: The study listed 164 TCR beta chains as associated with cytomegalovirus. In a later analysis, more than 15,000 TCR beta sequences were associated with specific HLA alleles at a false discovery rate of 0.05. When HLA alleles, especially DR and DQ, strongly co-occurred, attributing TCR associations to individual alleles was difficult. Some IMGT-functional V segments, including TRBV6-2 and TRBV6-3, could not be distinguished by the 87-base-pair reads and were therefore excluded. A few of the identified cytomegalovirus-associated TCR beta chains were confirmed in vitro to be specific for cytomegalovirus antigens. Immune exposure information for the cohort was limited to CMV serostatus. The classifier was reported to diagnose cytomegalovirus status with high specificity and sensitivity in both the original and validation cohorts. Broadly in line with IMGT annotations, most TCR beta V segments showed up in productive rearrangements about 87% or about 30% of the time in an earlier analysis of under 700 of the donors. A later genetic analysis reported fewer N-insertions in productive TCRs among donors in an Asian-associated ancestry cluster than the roughly 700-donor mean. A later analysis found that TCR association rates varied across HLA loci, with DRB1 alleles showing the most associated TCRs and HLA-C alleles the fewest. The sequencing pipeline was judged likely to have produced a cluster of highly shared sequence variants as a technical artifact. In a later analysis, HLA-associated TCR beta chains showed more clonal expansion and lower generation probabilities than non-associated chains that were equally common. A further reported finding was that TCR beta sequences accurately predicted the HLA-A and HLA-B alleles for most subjects in the first cohort. Sequencing depth was assumed to be roughly uniform across donors in the presence/absence analyses, though that assumption may not hold. The earlier analysis of approximately 590 of the donors excluded roughly 16 rarely observed V segments, including chromosome 9 orphons, because counts were too low. Because some donors lacked HLA typing at each locus, the association tests relied only on the typed subset. In a later genetic analysis, a missense DCLRE1C variant was associated with V-gene and J-gene trimming of TCR beta chains, and the association was replicated in an independent cohort. Most TCR sequences were observed very rarely across donors, whereas some public TCRs were present in many individuals. According to a later analysis, parvovirus B19, influenza, CMV and Epstein-Barr virus appeared linked to several top co-occurrence clusters. Only TCR beta chains were sequenced in this cohort, and the absence of alpha or paired-chain data limited detectable features. The authors suggested that the approach could potentially be extended to other disease states and immunological phenotypes. Linkage disequilibrium might explain the correlated functional status among segregating V segments, but an unknown experimental factor could not be excluded. According to a later analysis, most CMV-associated TCR beta chains appeared to be HLA-restricted, and the HLA associations seemed to be driven largely by CMV exposure.

Receptor libraries were prepared by the immunoSEQ multiplex PCR assay. For the multiplex PCR, a mixture combining 60 forward primers for TCR Vbeta segments and 13 reverse primers for TCR Jbeta segments was used. A multiplex PCR assay on genomic DNA amplified the CDR3 region of rearranged TCR beta genes. Amplified TCR beta libraries were sequenced as 87-base-pair reads on the Illumina HiSeq System. For the original study's pipeline: A later analysis tallied around 80 million unique TCR beta chains across the roughly 610 repertoires, and approximately 12 million of those chains were shared by two or more donors. A nearest-neighbor algorithm error-corrected the raw reads and collapsed the reads into unique sequences, merging closely related sequences to remove PCR and sequencing errors. Alignment of CDR3 sequences to IMGT reference sequences was used to assign V, D and J gene segments. For a sequence to be retained, at least a six-nucleotide match to both a V gene segment and a J gene segment was required. Rearrangements were called productive when the CDR3 lacked stop codons and stayed in frame with V and J; all others were non-productive. Following IMGT convention, CDR3 was defined as the stretch from the second conserved V-encoded cysteine to the conserved J-encoded phenylalanine. The earlier analysis of about 590 of the donors excluded sequences that lacked an unambiguous match to a single V gene segment. In an earlier analysis of 450 to 700 of the donors, V segments were called functional above 56.7% productive rearrangements and were called segregating when the between-donor standard deviation exceeded 5%. A statistical classification framework was developed to diagnose cytomegalovirus status using the catalog of TCR beta chain sequences. In a later analysis, TCR nucleotide sequences were compared against IMGT/GENE-DB human TR gene sequences so that V and J genes could be assigned. The TCRdist pipeline was used in a later analysis to assign CDR3 sequences and most-parsimonious VDJ recombination scenarios. In a later analysis, each TCR beta chain was defined by its CDR3 amino acid sequence together with its V-gene family, and reads lacking a unique V-gene family were excluded. To address suspected cross-contamination and a sequencing artifact, a later analysis removed a few hundred highly shared, low-generation-probability nucleotide sequences. A later analysis calculated a clonal expansion index for each public chain from normalized within-repertoire ranks of inferred template counts. A later analysis computed generation probabilities with a VDJ recombination model fitted to out-of-frame rearrangements, and checked the results against IGoR. A later analysis scored TCR-TCR, TCR-HLA and TCR-CMV co-occurrence with hypergeometric tests, applying a repertoire-size bias correction to TCR pairs. To estimate false discovery rates, a later analysis permuted the HLA or CMV assignments 20 times. A later analysis grouped co-occurring TCRs with DBSCAN, adding TCRdist sequence similarity when clustering within HLA-allele-positive subsets. Repertoires with fewer than 30,000 or more than 120,000 public chains were left out of co-occurrence clustering, as were about five repertoires with anomalous nucleotide sharing. This immuneACCESS table, as held by TCRdb, lists in-frame sequences with V and J called but not all clones. Of the missing ones, under half trace to an unresolved V gene in checked studies; the others have no known cause. V and J calls and clone size come straight from that table; D and trimming were deduced from the DNA. This sample lists about 180,000 clones; over 65% were detected once. Of the sample, over 1.1% falls within the top ten clones.

Note on this clone: Its binding antigen is unknown. Per-base qualities were not stored, and no clone one base away is much larger.

This TCR derives from a man younger than 35 in good health and CMV-seronegative. The material sequenced was PBMCs. The V gene is TRBV7-2 and the J gene is TRBJ2-3; the junction holds 16 bases that match TRBD2. The CDR3 amino acid sequence is: CASSLEGTSGRGSQYF. Read as DNA, the sequence is TGTGCCAGCAGCTTAGAGGGGACTAGCGGGAGGGGCTCGCAGTATTTT.